This entry concerns a single TCR beta chain. This CDR3 has 18 residues. CDR1 is LNHNV, CDR2 YYDKDF, per germline (reference sequence). V was cut by 1 base and J by 2 bases, with 17 bases left in between. The data derive from a study of blood T cell repertoires in COVID-19. In the study overall: Specimens from acute and convalescent COVID-19 originated in the United States, Italy and Spain. T cells, B-cell-depleted T cells, or PBMCs supplied cDNA or gDNA.

Authors' processing steps: The authors estimated nucleated cell counts from reference gene primer amplification. Clones were read by immunoSEQ multiplex PCR, and TCRdb kept only the in-frame ones, dropping some. V, J and clone size derive from that table, while D and trimming were established from the DNA sequence. The sample lists approximately 110,000 clones, approximately 83% occurring once. This chain uses TRBV15 with TRBJ1-4; possible D gene TRBD1, 6 bases. The receptor comes from a woman in her seventies with acute or convalescent COVID-19. The sequencing input was peripheral blood. CDR3 sequence: CATSRAPQGSGTNEKLFF. As DNA, the CDR3 is TGTGCCACCAGCAGAGCCCCACAGGGAAGTGGCACTAATGAAAAACTGTTTTTT.